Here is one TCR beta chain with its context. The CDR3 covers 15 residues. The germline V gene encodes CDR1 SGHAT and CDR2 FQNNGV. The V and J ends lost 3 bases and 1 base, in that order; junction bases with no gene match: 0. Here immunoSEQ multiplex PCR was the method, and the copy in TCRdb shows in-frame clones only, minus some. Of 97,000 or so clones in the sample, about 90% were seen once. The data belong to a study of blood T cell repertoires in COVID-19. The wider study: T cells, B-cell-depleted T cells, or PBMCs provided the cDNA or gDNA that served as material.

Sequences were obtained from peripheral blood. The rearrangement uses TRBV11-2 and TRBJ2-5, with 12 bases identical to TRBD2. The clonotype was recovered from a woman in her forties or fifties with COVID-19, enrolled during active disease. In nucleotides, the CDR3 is TGTGCCAGCAGCTTGACTAGCGGGGGCCAAGAGACCCAGTACTTC. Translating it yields CASSLTSGGQETQYF.